Listed below are T cell receptor beta chains from one sample, sequenced in a study of cytomegalovirus exposure and HLA in healthy donors. Repertoires were generated with immunoSEQ multiplex PCR, while TCRdb's copy carries only in-frame clones and drops some. This table has some 45,000 clones, more than 85% appearing once. The sequenced sample was PBMCs. Every receptor here comes from a man between 18 and 35 years old in good health and CMV-seronegative. CDR3s include the opening cysteine and the closing phenylalanine or tryptophan. The order of the fields is D gene, clone size, V gene, J gene, CDR3 protein, CDR3 DNA. The D gene is left open where the match is weak. Some rows have no size entry. The others give once, few or many, or a class for an expanded clone.

D: .
size: .
V: TRBV6-1
J: TRBJ2-1
CDR3: CASSVWRNEQFF
DNA: TGTGCCAGCAGTGTCTGGCGGAATGAGCAGTTCTTC

D: TRBD1
size: once
V: TRBV4-1
J: TRBJ1-5
CDR3: CASSNLPGQGAVSNQPQHF
DNA: TGCGCCAGCAGCAATTTGCCGGGACAGGGGGCTGTTAGCAATCAGCCCCAGCATTTT

D: TRBD2
size: once
V: TRBV29-1
J: TRBJ2-2
CDR3: CSVQGLAGPPTGELFF
DNA: TGCAGCGTTCAAGGGCTAGCGGGCCCCCCCACCGGGGAGCTGTTTTTT

D: .
size: .
V: TRBV5-6
J: TRBJ2-7
CDR3: CASRRERQNLIEQYF
DNA: TGTGCCAGCAGGAGGGAGCGACAAAACCTTATTGAGCAGTACTTC

D: TRBD1
size: .
V: TRBV2
J: TRBJ2-2
CDR3: CASSFGQGADTGELFF
DNA: TGTGCCAGCAGTTTTGGACAGGGGGCTGACACCGGGGAGCTGTTTTTT

D: TRBD2
size: .
V: TRBV6-5
J: TRBJ2-3
CDR3: CASSSLLAGETDTQYF
DNA: TGTGCCAGCAGTTCCCTACTAGCGGGAGAGACAGATACGCAGTATTTT

D: TRBD2
size: once
V: TRBV6-5
J: TRBJ2-1
CDR3: CASSLTGGPHNEQFF
DNA: TGTGCCAGCAGCTTAACGGGGGGGCCCCACAATGAGCAGTTCTTC

D: TRBD1
size: .
V: TRBV6-6
J: TRBJ1-1
CDR3: CASSPYRGEAFF
DNA: TGTGCCAGCAGTCCATACAGGGGAGAAGCTTTCTTT

D: TRBD1
size: .
V: TRBV6-5
J: TRBJ2-7
CDR3: CASILQGARYEQYF
DNA: TGTGCCAGCATACTCCAGGGGGCGCGGTACGAGCAGTACTTC

D: TRBD2
size: .
V: TRBV6-6
J: TRBJ2-1
CDR3: CASSYGASGYNEQFF
DNA: TGTGCCAGCAGTTATGGGGCTAGCGGATACAATGAGCAGTTCTTC

D: .
size: .
V: TRBV9
J: TRBJ2-3
CDR3: CASSVGDTQYF
DNA: TGTGCCAGCAGCGTCGGGGATACGCAGTATTTT

D: .
size: .
V: TRBV10-3
J: TRBJ1-1
CDR3: CAIRQGDTEAFF
DNA: TGTGCCATCAGACAGGGTGACACTGAAGCTTTCTTT

D: .
size: .
V: TRBV7-3
J: TRBJ1-5
CDR3: CASSRYGDKGWPQHF
DNA: TGTGCCAGCAGCCGGTACGGGGACAAGGGATGGCCCCAGCATTTT

D: .
size: .
V: TRBV5-1
J: TRBJ2-6
CDR3: CATRLGGASGNGANVLTF
DNA: TGCGCCACTAGACTAGGGGGCGCAAGTGGTAATGGGGCCAACGTCCTGACTTTC

D: TRBD1
size: .
V: TRBV7-9
J: TRBJ2-2
CDR3: CASSSDRGNTGELFF
DNA: TGTGCCAGCAGCTCTGACAGGGGCAACACCGGGGAGCTGTTTTTT

D: .
size: once
V: TRBV4-1
J: TRBJ2-1
CDR3: CASSQEGFGTQGYNEQFF
DNA: TGCGCCAGCAGCCAAGAAGGATTCGGGACACAAGGTTACAATGAGCAGTTCTTC

D: TRBD1
size: .
V: TRBV5-4
J: TRBJ1-2
CDR3: CASSSGQGPPGYTF
DNA: TGTGCCAGCAGCTCGGGACAGGGTCCTCCTGGCTACACCTTC

D: TRBD2
size: .
V: TRBV5-6
J: TRBJ2-1
CDR3: CASSLAGEGNEQFF
DNA: TGTGCCAGCAGCTTAGCGGGAGAGGGCAATGAGCAGTTCTTC

D: .
size: few
V: TRBV6-6
J: TRBJ2-5
CDR3: CATAQSEPETQYF
DNA: TGTGCCACGGCCCAGAGCGAGCCGGAGACCCAGTACTTC

D: .
size: .
V: TRBV27
J: TRBJ1-2
CDR3: CASTPGGGGGYTF
DNA: TGTGCCAGCACCCCCGGGGGGGGAGGGGGCTACACCTTC

D: .
size: .
V: TRBV19
J: TRBJ1-5
CDR3: CASRWASQPQHF
DNA: TGTGCCAGTAGGTGGGCGAGTCAGCCCCAGCATTTT

D: TRBD2
size: .
V: TRBV27
J: TRBJ2-3
CDR3: CASSWRPSGRIDTQYF
DNA: TGTGCCAGCAGTTGGAGACCTAGCGGGAGGATAGATACGCAGTATTTT

D: .
size: .
V: TRBV7-6
J: TRBJ2-1
CDR3: CASSGADRYNEQFF
DNA: TGTGCCAGCAGCGGAGCAGACAGATACAATGAGCAGTTCTTC

D: .
size: .
V: TRBV7-3
J: TRBJ2-4
CDR3: CASSPYGSGDIQYF
DNA: TGTGCCAGCAGCCCCTATGGTTCAGGTGACATTCAGTACTTC

D: TRBD2
size: .
V: TRBV11-2
J: TRBJ2-1
CDR3: CASSLARAGLYNEQFF
DNA: TGTGCCAGCAGCTTAGCTCGAGCGGGACTTTACAATGAGCAGTTCTTC

D: TRBD1
size: .
V: TRBV27
J: TRBJ1-1
CDR3: CASNTLGQGNTEAFF
DNA: TGTGCCAGCAATACTTTGGGACAGGGGAACACTGAAGCTTTCTTT

D: TRBD1
size: .
V: TRBV7-9
J: TRBJ2-3
CDR3: CASSQLGTADTDTQYF
DNA: TGTGCCAGCAGCCAGCTAGGGACAGCCGACACAGATACGCAGTATTTT

D: .
size: .
V: TRBV18
J: TRBJ2-3
CDR3: CASSPLTEPSTDTQYF
DNA: TGTGCCAGCTCACCACTGACGGAGCCTAGCACAGATACGCAGTATTTT